This T cell receptor beta chain was identified in a study of shared clonotypes between healthy human individuals. Everyone who donated was a Caucasian adult who lived in Nashville, Tennessee. Generated by immunoSEQ multiplex PCR, the TCRdb table keeps only in-frame clones and is missing some. This sample has 2 million to 3 million clones, with 80% to 95% found just once. Germline CDR1 reads GTSNPN; CDR2 reads SVGIG (reference sequence). The CDR3 is made up of 14 amino acids. V lost 4 bases and J lost 4, with 16 bases in between. Sequencing was performed on naive CD4+ T cells from PBMCs. The subset is: CD45RA+ positively selected. The sequence came from a man between 18 and 35 years old in good health. Some clones in this sample may be carry-over from other donors' samples. The chain recombines TRBV30 with TRBJ1-1; tentatively, D is TRBD1 (5 bases). The CDR3 loop reads CAWIRGPNPTEAFF. CDR3 DNA: TGTGCCTGGATCCGGGGACCGAATCCCACTGAAGCTTTCTTT.